The 6 T cell receptor beta chains below all came from one sample that was sequenced in a study of blood T cell repertoires in COVID-19. Repertoires were generated with immunoSEQ multiplex PCR, while TCRdb's copy carries only in-frame clones and drops some. The sample carries around 370,000 clones, around 87% recorded once. The sample consisted of peripheral blood. All receptors derive from a woman aged 50 to 60 with COVID-19, enrolled during active disease.

This chain connects TRBV28 to TRBJ2-3, with D unclear. CDR3 length: 14 amino acids. The germline V gene encodes CDR1 MDHEN and CDR2 SYDVKM. The V gene lost 5 bases and the J gene lost 1 base, with 10 bases spanning the gap. CDR3 DNA sequence: TGTGCCAGCAGTCTCCCCCCGGGCACAGATACGCAGTATTTT. As protein: CASSLPPGTDTQYF.

The chain is built from TRBV4-1 and TRBJ1-1; D is undetermined. Between the trimmed V and J ends, which lost 0 bases and 0 bases, there was a span of 17 bases. This CDR3 spans 18 amino acids. Per the germline V gene, CDR1 is MGHRA and CDR2 is YSYEKL. CDR3 bases: TGCGCCAGCAGCCAAGATCGCGGCCCCAAGCGATTGAACACTGAAGCTTTCTTT. Translating it yields CASSQDRGPKRLNTEAFF.

The chain couples TRBV19 to TRBJ1-5; 10 bases fit TRBD1. Looked up from germline, CDR1 is LNHDA and CDR2 is SQIVND (reference sequence). Losses at the gene ends were 2 bases for V and 1 base for J; bases not matched to a gene: 5. The CDR3 contains 17 residues. The CDR3 sequence: CASSIKGTGVSNQPQHF. Written as DNA, the CDR3 is TGTGCCAGTAGTATAAAGGGGACAGGGGTGAGCAATCAGCCCCAGCATTTT.

The chain uses TRBV6-5 and TRBJ2-1; a weak D match, TRBD1 (5 bases). Germline lookup yields CDR1 MNHEY and CDR2 SVGAGI. The ends were cut back, 6 bases at V and 5 bases at J, with 8 bases in the middle. This CDR3 spans 12 amino acids. CDR3 loop: CASSSGNNEQFF. CDR3 bases: TGTGCCAGCAGCTCAGGGAACAATGAGCAGTTCTTC.

This rearrangement joins TRBV7-2 to TRBJ2-1; 11 nucleotides align to TRBD2. V shed 5 bases and J 4 bases; nucleotides not matched to a gene: 13. The CDR3 runs to 18 residues. The germline V gene has CDR1 SGHTA and CDR2 FQGNSA. The CDR3: CASSTQIISGRDYNEQFF. In DNA form, the CDR3 reads TGTGCCAGCAGCACCCAGATAATTAGCGGGAGGGATTACAATGAGCAGTTCTTC.

The chain recombines TRBV7-2 with TRBJ2-7; 9 positions match TRBD2. Per germline, CDR1 SGHTA and CDR2 FQGNSA. V lost 6 bases and J lost 2; bases outside the gene matches: 8. The CDR3 runs 15 residues. The chain's CDR3 is CASSSSGRIAYEQYF. CDR3 bases: TGTGCCAGCAGTTCGAGCGGGAGGATCGCCTACGAGCAGTACTTC.